This T cell receptor (beta chain) is drawn from a study of blood T cell repertoires in COVID-19 (dated by TCRdb to 2018 to 2021). Concerning the study at large: Samples from collaborators originated in the United States, Italy and Spain and spanned both the acute and convalescent phases of COVID-19. Where available, HLA class I and class II types were obtained from metadata supplied by the sample provider rather than from assay-based typing. The dataset comprised deeply sampled blood TCRbeta repertoires from subjects exposed to, actively infected with, or recovered from COVID-19. The repertoires were released in a freely available public database intended as a resource for research on the immune response to SARS-CoV-2. Nearly every sample came with metadata listing a de-identified subject ID, COVID-19 status, age in years and sex. Samples were obtained from the ongoing ImmuneRACE study (first 160 participants) and from some 1,300 subjects provided by 6 global collaborators. The prospective study material was composed of cDNA or gDNA derived from T cells, B-cell-depleted T cells, or PBMCs. The investigation overall reported the following: Clinical and demographic metadata were provided uncurated, with the amount varying by source and participant.

Collaborating institutions collected whole blood in K2EDTA tubes following their own protocols. For TCRbeta analysis, collaborators shipped samples in one of three forms: frozen whole blood, isolated PBMCs, or DNA extracted from either of those sample types. A note on this clone: The antigen this receptor binds is unknown. Base-call qualities are not available, and no considerably larger clone is one nucleotide away.

The immunoSEQ Assay, a bias-controlled multiplex PCR, was used to amplify TCRbeta CDR3 regions from genomic DNA. The paper's processing steps were these. The number of nucleated cells in each sample was estimated by amplification of reference gene primers within the assay. Sequence reads were collapsed and filtered to measure the absolute abundance of every unique TCRbeta CDR3 rearrangement. For each sample, productive Simpson clonality was calculated as the square root of Simpson's diversity index over productive rearrangements. As stored in TCRdb, this immuneACCESS dataset retains in-frame rearrangements with V and J assigned. A fraction of the clones does not appear; measured against another copy, unresolved V genes explain less than half of the discrepancy, and the remainder lacks a known reason. V and J calls and clone size come straight from that table; D and trimming were deduced from the DNA. Here the sample has fewer than 45,000 clones; around 90% occur a single time. About 15% of the sample is held by the ten biggest clonotypes.

Cut back by 1 base and 4 bases, the V and J ends lie 10 bases apart. The germline V gene provides CDR1 SGHNT and CDR2 YENEEA. The CDR3 holds 14 amino acids from the cysteine to the phenylalanine. The CDR3 DNA has 42 bases and is translated from base 1. The receptor was derived from a woman in her thirties in a cohort sampled during active COVID-19. Sequencing input: peripheral blood. The sequence joins TRBV11-3 to TRBJ1-1, and TRBD1 may be the D gene, going by 6 matching bases. Here is the DNA: TGTGCCAGCAGCTTAGCGGGAGGGGGCACTGAAGCTTTCTTT. This yields the protein CASSLAGGGTEAFF.